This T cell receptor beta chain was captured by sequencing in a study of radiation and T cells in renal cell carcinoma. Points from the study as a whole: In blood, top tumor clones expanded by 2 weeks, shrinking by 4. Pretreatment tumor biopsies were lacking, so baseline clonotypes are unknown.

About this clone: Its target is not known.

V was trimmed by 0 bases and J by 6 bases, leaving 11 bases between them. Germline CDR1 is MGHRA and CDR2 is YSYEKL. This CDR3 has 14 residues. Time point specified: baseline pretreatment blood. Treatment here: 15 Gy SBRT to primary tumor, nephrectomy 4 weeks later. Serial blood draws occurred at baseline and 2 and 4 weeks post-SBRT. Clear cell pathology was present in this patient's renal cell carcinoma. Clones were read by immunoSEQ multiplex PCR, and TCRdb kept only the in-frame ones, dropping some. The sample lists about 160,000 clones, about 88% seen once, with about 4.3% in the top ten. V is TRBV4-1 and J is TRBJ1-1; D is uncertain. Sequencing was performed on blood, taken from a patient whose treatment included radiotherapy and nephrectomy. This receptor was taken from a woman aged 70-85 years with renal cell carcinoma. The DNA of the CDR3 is TGCGCCAGCAGCCAAGATCGACTCAATTCTGAAGCTTTCTTT. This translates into CASSQDRLNSEAFF.